This T cell receptor beta chain was retrieved from a study of CD8 T cells in ankylosing spondylitis. TCRdb fed the 5' RACE reads into MiXCR, producing one record per CDR3 protein. This sample has 750,000 to 850,000 distinct CDR3 sequences; over 9.5% occur once, and the top ten carry approximately 0.5%. Study-level findings and limits: Blood from ankylosing spondylitis patients appeared to carry a characteristic roughly 8-variant TCR beta motif.

The table lists this clonotype with many counts. Its antigen is as yet unknown. The CDR3 runs to 13 residues. Trimming removed 5 bases at V and 4 bases at J, with 12 bases between. Germline V gene data show CDR1 as DFQATT and CDR2 as SNEGSKA (reference sequence). The clonotype originates from a male donor with ankylosing spondylitis. The chain joins TRBV20-1 to TRBJ2-1; possibly TRBD2 for D (5 bases). Sequenced input: blood, either unsorted or a sorted T cell fraction (not recorded which). The CDR3 is CSAGGRGYNEQFF. The DNA of the CDR3 is TGCAGTGCTGGAGGACGGGGATACAATGAGCAGTTCTTC.